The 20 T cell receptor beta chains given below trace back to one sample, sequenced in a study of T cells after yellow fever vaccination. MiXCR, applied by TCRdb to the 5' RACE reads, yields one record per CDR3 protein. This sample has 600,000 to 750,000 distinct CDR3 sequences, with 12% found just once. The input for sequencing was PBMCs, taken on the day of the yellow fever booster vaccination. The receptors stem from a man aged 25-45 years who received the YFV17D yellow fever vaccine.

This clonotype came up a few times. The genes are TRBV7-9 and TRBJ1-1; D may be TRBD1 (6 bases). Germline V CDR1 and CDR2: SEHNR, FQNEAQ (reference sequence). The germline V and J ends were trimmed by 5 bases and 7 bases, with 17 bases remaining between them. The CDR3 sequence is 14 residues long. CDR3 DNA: TGTGCCAGCAGCCTAGGAGAAGGACAGTTTGAAGCTTTCTTT. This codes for CASSLGEGQFEAFF.

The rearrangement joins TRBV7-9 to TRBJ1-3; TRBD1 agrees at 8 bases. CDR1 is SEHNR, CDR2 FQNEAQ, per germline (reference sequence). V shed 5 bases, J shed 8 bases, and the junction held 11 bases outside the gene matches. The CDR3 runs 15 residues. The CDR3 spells CASSPSPTGADTIYF. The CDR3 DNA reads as TGTGCCAGCAGCCCCTCCCCGACAGGGGCGGACACCATATATTTT.

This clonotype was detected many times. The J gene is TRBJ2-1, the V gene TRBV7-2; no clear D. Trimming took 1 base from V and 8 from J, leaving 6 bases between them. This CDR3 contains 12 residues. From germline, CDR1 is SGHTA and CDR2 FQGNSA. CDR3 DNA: TGTGCCAGCAGCTTAGTGTTGTATGAGCAGTTCTTC. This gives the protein CASSLVLYEQFF.

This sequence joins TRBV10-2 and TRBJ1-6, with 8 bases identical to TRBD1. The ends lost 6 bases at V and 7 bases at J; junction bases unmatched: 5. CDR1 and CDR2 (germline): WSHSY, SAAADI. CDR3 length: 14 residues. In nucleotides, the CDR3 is TGCGCCAGCAGGGACCAGGGGGCCAATTCACCCCTCCACTTT. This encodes CASRDQGANSPLHF.

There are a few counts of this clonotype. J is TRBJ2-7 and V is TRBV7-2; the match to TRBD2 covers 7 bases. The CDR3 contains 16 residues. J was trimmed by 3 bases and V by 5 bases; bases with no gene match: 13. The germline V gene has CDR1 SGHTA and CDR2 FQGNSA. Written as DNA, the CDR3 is TGTGCCAGCAGCCTCGGTGGTGGGGCGGGAGTCTACGAGCAGTACTTC. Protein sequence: CASSLGGGAGVYEQYF.

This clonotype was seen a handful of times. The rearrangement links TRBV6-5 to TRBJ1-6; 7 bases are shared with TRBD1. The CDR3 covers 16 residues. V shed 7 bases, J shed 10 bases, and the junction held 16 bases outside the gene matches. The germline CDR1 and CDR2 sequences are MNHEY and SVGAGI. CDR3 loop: CASISSAATGNSPLHF. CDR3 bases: TGTGCCAGCATTAGTTCGGCCGCGACAGGGAACTCACCCCTCCACTTT.

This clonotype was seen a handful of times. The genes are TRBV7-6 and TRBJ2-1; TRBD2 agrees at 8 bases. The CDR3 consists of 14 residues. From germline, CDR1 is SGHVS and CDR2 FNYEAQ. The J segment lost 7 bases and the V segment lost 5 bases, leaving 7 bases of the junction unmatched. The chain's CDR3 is CASSPRGGRNEQFF. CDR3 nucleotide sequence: TGTGCCAGCAGCCCACGGGGCGGGAGGAATGAGCAGTTCTTC. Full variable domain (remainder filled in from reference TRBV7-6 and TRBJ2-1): GAGVSQSPRYKVTKRGQDVALRCDPISGHVSLYWYRQALGQGPEFLTYFNYEAQQDKSGLPNDRFSAERPEGSISTLTIQRTEQRDSAMYRCASSPRGGRNEQFFGPGTRLTVL.

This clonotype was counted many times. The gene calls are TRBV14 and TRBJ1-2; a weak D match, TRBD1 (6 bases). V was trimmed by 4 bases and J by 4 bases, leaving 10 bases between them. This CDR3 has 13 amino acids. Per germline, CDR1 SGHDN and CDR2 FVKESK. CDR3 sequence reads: CASSPGRGYGYTF. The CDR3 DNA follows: TGTGCCAGCAGCCCAGGCAGGGGCTATGGCTACACCTTC.

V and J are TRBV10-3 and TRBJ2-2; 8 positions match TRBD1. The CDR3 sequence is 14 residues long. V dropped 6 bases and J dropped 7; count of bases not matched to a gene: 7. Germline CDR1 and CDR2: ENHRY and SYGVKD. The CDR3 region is CAIRAGTGFGELFF. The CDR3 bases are TGTGCCATCAGGGCCGGGACAGGTTTCGGGGAGCTGTTTTTT.

The CDR3 sequence: CASSLAVHGTSGSSSYNEQFF. The CDR3 bases are TGCGCCAGCAGCTTGGCCGTTCACGGGACTAGCGGGAGCAGTAGCTACAATGAGCAGTTCTTC. V and J are TRBV5-1 and TRBJ2-1; TRBD2 agrees at 14 bases. Germline V gene lookup returns CDR1 SGHRS and CDR2 YFSETQ. The ends lost 0 bases at V and 3 bases at J; junction bases unmatched: 14. CDR3 length: 21 residues. Based on the CDR3 plus reference TRBV5-1 and TRBJ2-1, the full variable domain is KAGVTQTPRYLIKTRGQQVTLSCSPISGHRSVSWYQQTPGQGLQFLFEYFSETQRNKGNFPGRFSGRQFSNSRSEMNVSTLELGDSALYLCASSLAVHGTSGSSSYNEQFFGPGTRLTVL.

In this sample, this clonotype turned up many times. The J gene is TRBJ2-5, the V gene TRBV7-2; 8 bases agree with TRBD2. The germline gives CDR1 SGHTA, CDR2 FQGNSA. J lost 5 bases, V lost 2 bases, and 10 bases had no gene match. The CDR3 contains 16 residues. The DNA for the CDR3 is TGTGCCAGCAGCTTATATAGCGGGAAAGTCTGGGAGACCCAGTACTTC. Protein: CASSLYSGKVWETQYF. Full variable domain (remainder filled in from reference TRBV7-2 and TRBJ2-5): GAGVSQSPSNKVTEKGKDVELRCDPISGHTALYWYRQSLGQGLEFLIYFQGNSAPDKSGLPSDRFSAERTGGSVSTLTIQRTQQEDSAVYLCASSLYSGKVWETQYFGPGTRLLVL.

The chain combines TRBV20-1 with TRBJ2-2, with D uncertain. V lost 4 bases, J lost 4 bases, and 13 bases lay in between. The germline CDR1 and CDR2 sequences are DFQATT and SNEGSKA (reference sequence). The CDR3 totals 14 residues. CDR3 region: CSATSTIFTGELFF. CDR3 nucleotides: TGCAGTGCTACTAGTACAATTTTCACCGGGGAGCTGTTTTTT.

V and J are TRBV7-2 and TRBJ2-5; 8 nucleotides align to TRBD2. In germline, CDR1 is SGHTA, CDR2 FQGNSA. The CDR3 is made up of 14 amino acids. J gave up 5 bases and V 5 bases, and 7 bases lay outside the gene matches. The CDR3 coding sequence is TGTGCCAGCAGCAAAAGCGGGAGTAGTGAGACCCAGTACTTC. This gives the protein CASSKSGSSETQYF.

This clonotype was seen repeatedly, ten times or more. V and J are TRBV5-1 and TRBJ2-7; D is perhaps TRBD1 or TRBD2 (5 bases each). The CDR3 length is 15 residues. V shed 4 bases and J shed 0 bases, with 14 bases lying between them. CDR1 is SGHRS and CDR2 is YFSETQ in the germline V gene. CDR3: CASSAGDLTSYEQYF. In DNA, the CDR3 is TGCGCCAGCAGCGCCGGGGACCTCACCTCCTACGAGCAGTACTTC.

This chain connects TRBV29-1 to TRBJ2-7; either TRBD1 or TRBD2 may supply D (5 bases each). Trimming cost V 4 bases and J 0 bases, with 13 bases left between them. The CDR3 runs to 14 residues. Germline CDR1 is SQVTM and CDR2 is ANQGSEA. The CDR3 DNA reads TGCAGCGTTGGAGGGGATGGGGCCTCCTACGAGCAGTACTTC. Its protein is CSVGGDGASYEQYF.

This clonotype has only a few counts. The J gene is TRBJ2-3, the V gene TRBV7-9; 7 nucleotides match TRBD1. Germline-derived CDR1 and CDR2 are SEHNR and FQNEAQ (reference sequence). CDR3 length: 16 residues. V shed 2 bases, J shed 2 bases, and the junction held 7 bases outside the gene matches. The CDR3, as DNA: TGTGCCAGCAGCTTAAACGCCGACAGGGTCACAGATACGCAGTATTTT. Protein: CASSLNADRVTDTQYF.

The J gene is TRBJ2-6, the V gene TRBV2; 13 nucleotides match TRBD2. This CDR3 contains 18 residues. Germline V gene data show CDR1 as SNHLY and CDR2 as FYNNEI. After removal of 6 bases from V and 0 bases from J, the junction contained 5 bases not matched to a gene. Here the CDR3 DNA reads TGTGCCAGCAGCGGGACTAGCGGGATGCGCTCTGGGGCCAACGTCCTGACTTTC. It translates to CASSGTSGMRSGANVLTF.

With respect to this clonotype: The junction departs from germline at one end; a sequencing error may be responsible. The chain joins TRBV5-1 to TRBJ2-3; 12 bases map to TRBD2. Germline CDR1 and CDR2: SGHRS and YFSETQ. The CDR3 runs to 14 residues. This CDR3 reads CASSLETSGSMSNF. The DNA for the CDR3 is TGCGCCAGCAGCTTGGAGACTAGCGGGAGTATGTCGAATTTT.

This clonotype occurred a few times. The DNA of the CDR3 is TGTGCCAGCAGCCGCGGACTAGCGGGTGACAATGAGCAGTTCTTC. It yields the protein CASSRGLAGDNEQFF. The rearrangement joins TRBV9 to TRBJ2-1, with 11 positions matching TRBD2. V lost 4 bases, J lost 5 bases, and 5 bases stayed unmatched. The CDR3 has 15 amino acids. Germline V gene sequence: CDR1 SGDLS, CDR2 YYNGEE.

This CDR3 is CASSFWGTGNEKLFF. In nucleotides, the CDR3 is TGTGCCAGCAGTTTTTGGGGGACTGGTAATGAAAAACTGTTTTTT. The V and J genes are TRBV12-3 or TRBV12-4 and TRBJ1-4; possible D gene TRBD1, 5 bases. CDR3 length: 15 residues. The V end was cut by 3 bases, the J end by 4 bases, with 12 bases between.